A selection of T cell receptor beta chains follows, all from one sample in a study of blood T cell repertoires in COVID-19. Sequencing used immunoSEQ multiplex PCR; TCRdb keeps in-frame clones, though not all of them. This sample carries hundreds of thousands of clones, 88% of them seen once, and the ten largest clones take approximately 2.1%. The sample consisted of peripheral blood. The receptors stem from a woman between 40 and 55 years old who had recovered from COVID-19. Both conserved end residues are part of each CDR3. D genes are given only for firm matches. Expanded clones get a size class; other rows say once, few or many, or leave the size out.

j_gene,abundance,d_gene,v_gene,CDR3nt,CDR3aa
TRBJ2-7,.,TRBD1,TRBV29-1,TGCAGCGTTGCCCAGGGGGCCTACGAGCAGTACTTC,CSVAQGAYEQYF
TRBJ1-5,.,.,TRBV4-1,TGCGCCAGCAGCCTCTCGGGTCGAGCGGGTCAGCCCCAGCATTTT,CASSLSGRAGQPQHF
TRBJ1-2,.,.,TRBV5-6,TGTGCCAGCAGCTTGGCACAGGGCGGCTATGGCTACACCTTC,CASSLAQGGYGYTF
TRBJ2-3,.,.,TRBV6-6,TGTGCCAGCAGCCGCGCAGATACGCAGTATTTT,CASSRADTQYF
TRBJ2-5,.,TRBD2,TRBV29-1,TGCAGCGTTGCCCCCGATAGCGGGAAAGAGACCCAGTACTTC,CSVAPDSGKETQYF
TRBJ2-7,.,.,TRBV12-1,TGTGCCAGCAGCTTTTATCCTAGCGGGGGCTACGAGCAGTACTTC,CASSFYPSGGYEQYF
TRBJ2-5,.,TRBD1,TRBV2,TGTGCCAGCAGTGAGACAGGGGCCGAAGAGACCCAGTACTTC,CASSETGAEETQYF
TRBJ2-1,once,TRBD2,TRBV3-1/TRBV3-2,TGTGCCAGCAGAGCCGGGACTAGCCGATACAATGAGCAGTTCTTC,CASRAGTSRYNEQFF
TRBJ1-2,.,.,TRBV9,TGTGCCAGCAGTACCCGGGGGGGGGCTGGTAGGAACTATGGCTACACCTTC,CASSTRGGAGRNYGYTF
TRBJ2-7,.,TRBD1,TRBV6-5,TGTGCCAGCAATACCGGGACAGGGTTCTACGAGCAGTACTTC,CASNTGTGFYEQYF
TRBJ2-7,few,TRBD1,TRBV23-1,TGCGCCAGCAGTCATAGGTACAGGGGATGCGAGCAGTACTTC,CASSHRYRGCEQYF
TRBJ2-7,.,TRBD1,TRBV6-6,TGTGCCAGCAGTTACTCATCTGGGACAGGAAACTACGAGCAGTACTTC,CASSYSSGTGNYEQYF
TRBJ1-5,.,.,TRBV5-1,TGCGCCAGCAGCTTGTTCCCAGAAAATAGCAATCAGCCCCAGCATTTT,CASSLFPENSNQPQHF
TRBJ1-6,.,.,TRBV5-5,TGTGCCAGCAGCTACCCAGGATCGTATTCACCCCTCCACTTT,CASSYPGSYSPLHF
TRBJ2-5,.,TRBD1,TRBV4-2,TGTGCCAGCAGCCCCAGGGGCAGGGGGAAAGAAGAGACCCAGTACTTC,CASSPRGRGKEETQYF
TRBJ2-1,.,TRBD1,TRBV5-1,TGCGCCAGCAGCTCTAGAGGAGACAGGGTTCAGGGTGAGCAGTTCTTC,CASSSRGDRVQGEQFF
TRBJ2-1,.,.,TRBV5-1,TGCGCCAGCAGCTTAACCGGGGATGAGCAGTTCTTC,CASSLTGDEQFF
TRBJ2-5,few,TRBD2,TRBV14,TGTGCCAGCAGCCAGTGGGAGATAGCGGGAGGGAAAGAGACCCAGTACTTC,CASSQWEIAGGKETQYF
TRBJ2-3,.,TRBD1,TRBV6-2/TRBV6-3,TGTGCCAGCAGTTACGGGACAGGGAGTACAGATACGCAGTATTTT,CASSYGTGSTDTQYF
TRBJ2-2,few,.,TRBV5-1,TGCGCCAGCAGCGGGCAGGGGAAGAACACCGGGGAGCTGTTTTTT,CASSGQGKNTGELFF
TRBJ1-6,.,.,TRBV28,TGTGCCAGCAGTTTCCCCCAGACAGAGGATTCACCCCTCCACTTT,CASSFPQTEDSPLHF
TRBJ1-3,.,TRBD1,TRBV30,TGTGCCTGGAGTGTAGGGGGCGGAATCACCTCTGGAAACACCATATATTTT,CAWSVGGGITSGNTIYF
TRBJ2-7,.,.,TRBV4-1,TGCGCCAGCAGCCAGGGGACTGGGCGTGGCGAGCAGTACTTC,CASSQGTGRGEQYF
TRBJ1-2,.,TRBD1,TRBV19,TGTGCCAGTAGTGAGACCGGGACAGGGTGGCGCTACACCTTC,CASSETGTGWRYTF
TRBJ2-1,.,TRBD1,TRBV4-1,TGCGCCAGCAGCCCCGGACAGGGAGAGGCCTACAATGAGCAGTTCTTC,CASSPGQGEAYNEQFF